A selection of T cell receptor beta chains follows, all from one sample in a study of technical replicates of blood from four donors. This table comes from immunoSEQ multiplex PCR, and its TCRdb copy is limited to in-frame clones, with some not included. This sample has about 93,000 clones; about 96% occur once, and the top ten carry just over 0.25%. The specimen was T cells isolated from PBMCs. Receptors were obtained from a human donor in good health. Both conserved end residues are part of each CDR3. The D gene is left open where the match is weak. Only part of the rows carry a size: once, few, many, or a class if the clone is expanded.

abundance | j_gene | d_gene | v_gene | CDR3nt | CDR3aa
NA | TRBJ2-1 | TRBD2 | TRBV7-9 | TGTGCCAGCAGCTCCGGAAGACTAGCGGGAGGGCTGAATGAGCAGTTCTTC | CASSSGRLAGGLNEQFF
NA | TRBJ2-7 | TRBD2 | TRBV4-2 | TGTGCCAGCAGCCCTCCTGGCCGGACTAGCGGGAGAACCTACGAGCAGTACTTC | CASSPPGRTSGRTYEQYF
NA | TRBJ1-4 | NA | TRBV28 | TGTGCCAGCCAAGTCGGGGCCCAGCGGGGGCGGATTAGGGAAAAACTGTTTTTT | CASQVGAQRGRIREKLFF
NA | TRBJ1-1 | NA | TRBV29-1 | TGCAGCGTTGAAGGGGTCCGGGGGGTCGCTGAAGCTTTCTTT | CSVEGVRGVAEAFF
once | TRBJ2-5 | TRBD1 | TRBV7-8 | TGTGCCAGCAGCGCCCGGACAGGGACGGATGGGAGTCGGGAGACCCAGTACTTC | CASSARTGTDGSRETQYF
NA | TRBJ1-4 | TRBD1 | TRBV29-1 | TGCAGCGTTTACAGGGGCGGTGAAAAACTGTTTTTT | CSVYRGGEKLFF
NA | TRBJ2-5 | TRBD2 | TRBV5-7 | TGTGCCAGCAGCCTATTCCGACTAGCGGGATTGGATCGTAGGGAGACCCAGTACTTC | CASSLFRLAGLDRRETQYF
NA | TRBJ1-2 | NA | TRBV6-1 | TGTGCCAGCAGCTTGGACAGATCGAACTATGGCTACACCTTC | CASSLDRSNYGYTF
NA | TRBJ2-5 | TRBD2 | TRBV28 | TGTGCCAGCAGCCTCTCCGGGACTAGCGGGATAGAGACCCAGTACTTC | CASSLSGTSGIETQYF
NA | TRBJ2-1 | NA | TRBV7-9 | TGTGCCAGCAGCTTAGATAGCGCCAATGAGCAGTTCTTC | CASSLDSANEQFF
NA | TRBJ2-2 | NA | TRBV5-1 | TGCGCCAGCAGCCCCGGGAGCTCGTTTAACACCGGGGAGCTGTTTTTT | CASSPGSSFNTGELFF
NA | TRBJ2-7 | TRBD1 | TRBV5-6 | TGTGCCAGCAGCTTAGGACAGGGGACGTGGTGGTTCTACGAGCAGTACTTC | CASSLGQGTWWFYEQYF
NA | TRBJ2-3 | TRBD1 | TRBV4-1 | TGCGCCAGCAGCCTAAAGCCAACGACAGGGGCCGGCACAGATACGCAGTATTTT | CASSLKPTTGAGTDTQYF
NA | TRBJ2-7 | TRBD1 | TRBV15 | TGTGCCACCAGCAGAGATCCCTGGCAGGGGGCATCGGTCGAGCAGTACTTC | CATSRDPWQGASVEQYF
NA | TRBJ2-5 | TRBD2 | TRBV4-1 | TGCGCCAGCAGCCAAGTCGGGAGGGGGGTTGAGACCCAGTACTTC | CASSQVGRGVETQYF
NA | TRBJ2-2 | NA | TRBV6-5 | TGTGCCAGCAGTTATCTGACTAGGCTTACCGGGGAGCTGTTTTTT | CASSYLTRLTGELFF
NA | TRBJ1-1 | TRBD1 | TRBV6-5 | TGTGCCAGCAGTCCCCTCGGGGACAGGGACACTGAAGCTTTCTTT | CASSPLGDRDTEAFF
NA | TRBJ2-7 | TRBD1 | TRBV7-9 | TGTGCCAGCAGCTTGGGACGGGACAGGGAGTTGTACGAGCAGTACTTC | CASSLGRDRELYEQYF
NA | TRBJ1-2 | NA | TRBV19 | TGTGCCAGTAGTATTCCTACTCGGCAGGGGTTGGTCTATGGCTACACCTTC | CASSIPTRQGLVYGYTF
NA | TRBJ2-7 | TRBD2 | TRBV11-2 | TGTGCCAGCAGCTTATGGGGCGGGAGGGCTTCCTACGAGCAGTACTTC | CASSLWGGRASYEQYF
NA | TRBJ2-3 | NA | TRBV25-1 | TGTGCCAGCAGTCGTCGGACTAGCACAGATACGCAGTATTTT | CASSRRTSTDTQYF
NA | TRBJ2-1 | TRBD2 | TRBV9 | TGTGCCAGCAGCGTAGCTTCGCCTAGCGGAGCTTACAATGAGCAGTTCTTC | CASSVASPSGAYNEQFF
NA | TRBJ2-7 | NA | TRBV29-1 | TGCAGCGTTGAAGCCCCGAGCTCCTACGAGCAGTACTTC | CSVEAPSSYEQYF
NA | TRBJ1-2 | TRBD1 | TRBV4-1 | TGCGCCAGCAGCCAAGAGGGACAGGGTTTTCGCTACACCTTC | CASSQEGQGFRYTF
once | TRBJ2-5 | NA | TRBV5-8 | TGTGCCAGCAGCTTGGGACAGGGGAGGGGAGAGACCCAGTACTTC | CASSLGQGRGETQYF
NA | TRBJ1-1 | TRBD1 | TRBV19 | TGTGCCAGTAGTACCCTCGACAGGGGGAACACTGAAGCTTTCTTT | CASSTLDRGNTEAFF
NA | TRBJ2-2 | NA | TRBV7-6 | TGTGCCAGCAGCGCGCTTCGGGGTCGGGGGGAGCTGTTTTTT | CASSALRGRGELFF